Following are 6 T cell receptor beta chains from one sample sequenced in a study of glioma-infiltrating T cells after dendritic cell vaccination. Only in-frame clones appear in the TCRdb table, and some are missing; sequencing was by immunoSEQ multiplex PCR. The sample lists fewer than 40,000 clones, approximately 90% occurring once. The sample consisted of blood, taken before dendritic cell vaccination. The source is a human donor with glioblastoma.

This clone was seen only a few times. V is TRBV6-5 and J is TRBJ2-7, with 7 nucleotides matching TRBD2. The trim removed 2 bases at V and 0 bases at J, leaving 4 bases unmatched. This CDR3 contains 15 residues. Germline values: CDR1 MNHEY, CDR2 SVGAGI. CDR3 protein: CASSYPSGSSYEQYF. CDR3 coding DNA: TGTGCCAGCAGTTACCCTAGCGGTAGCTCCTACGAGCAGTACTTC.

V usage is TRBV19 and J usage is TRBJ2-1; TRBD2 aligns across 11 bases. The length of the CDR3 is 18 residues. CDR1 LNHDA and CDR2 SQIVND come from the germline V gene (reference sequence). V lost 0 bases to trimming and J lost 9 bases; unmatched junction nucleotides: 13. In nucleotides, the CDR3 is TGTGCCAGTAGTATAGATCCCCGGGGTAGCGGGGGGGCCGGTGAGCAGTTCTTC. Its protein is CASSIDPRGSGGAGEQFF.

This clone occurred a few times. The genes are TRBV7-9 and TRBJ2-7; TRBD1 agrees at 8 bases. Trimming cost V 5 bases and J 4 bases; bases outside gene matches: 7. From germline, CDR1 is SEHNR and CDR2 FQNEAQ (reference sequence). This CDR3 spans 14 amino acids. Here the CDR3 DNA reads TGTGCCAGCAGCCTCCTGGACAGGGCGTACGAGCAGTACTTC. Protein product: CASSLLDRAYEQYF.

The chain recombines TRBV28 with TRBJ1-2; 7 positions match TRBD1. V dropped 10 bases and J dropped 3; count of bases not matched to a gene: 5. Germline CDR1 and CDR2: MDHEN and SYDVKM. This CDR3 is 12 amino acids long. CDR3 protein: CAKRQGHYGYTF. The DNA of the CDR3 is TGTGCCAAACGACAGGGCCACTATGGCTACACCTTC.

This clone occurred once. The V gene is TRBV7-2, the J gene TRBJ2-7; TRBD1 matches 10 bases. Germline V gene lookup returns CDR1 SGHTA and CDR2 FQGNSA. J gave up 4 bases and V 5 bases, and 8 bases lay outside the gene matches. The CDR3 consists of 15 residues. In DNA form, the CDR3 reads TGTGCCAGCAGCCTTTTCCGGGACAGGGGATACGAGCAGTACTTC. Translation: CASSLFRDRGYEQYF.

CDR3 DNA sequence: TGTGCCAGCAGCTTAGGGGGACAGGGCAGCACTGAAGCTTTCTTT. It yields the protein CASSLGGQGSTEAFF. The chain couples TRBV7-2 to TRBJ1-1; 9 nucleotides align to TRBD1. Per germline, CDR1 SGHTA and CDR2 FQGNSA. The junction had 4 bases not matched to a gene; V was cut back by 1 base and J by 4 bases. The length of the CDR3 is 15 residues.